This T cell receptor beta chain was sequenced for a study of blood T cell repertoires in COVID-19. Libraries were prepared by immunoSEQ multiplex PCR; TCRdb keeps only in-frame clonotypes and omits some of them. The table includes about 180,000 clones, 80% to 90% detected once. This CDR3 contains 15 residues. Germline-derived CDR1 and CDR2 are LNHDA and SQIVND (reference sequence). The V gene lost 6 bases and the J gene lost 0 bases, with 11 bases spanning the gap. The clonotype was recovered from a man in his forties or fifties with active or convalescent COVID-19. V usage is TRBV19 and J usage is TRBJ1-4, with D perhaps TRBD1 (5 bases). The sample consisted of peripheral blood. The CDR3 loop reads CASRDKGTTNEKLFF. CDR3 nucleotide sequence: TGTGCCAGTAGGGACAAGGGGACAACTAATGAAAAACTGTTTTTT.